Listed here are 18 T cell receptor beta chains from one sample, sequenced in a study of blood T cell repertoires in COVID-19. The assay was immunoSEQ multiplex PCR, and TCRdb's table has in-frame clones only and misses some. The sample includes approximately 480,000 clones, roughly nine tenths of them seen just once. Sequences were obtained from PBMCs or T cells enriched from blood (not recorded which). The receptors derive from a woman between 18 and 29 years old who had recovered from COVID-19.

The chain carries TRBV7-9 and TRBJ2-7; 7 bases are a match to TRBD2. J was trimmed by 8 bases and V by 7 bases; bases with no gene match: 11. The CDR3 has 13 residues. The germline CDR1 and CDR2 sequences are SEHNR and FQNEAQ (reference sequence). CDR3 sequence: CASTRDYPWQQYF. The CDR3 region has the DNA TGTGCCAGCACCCGGGACTACCCGTGGCAGCAGTACTTC.

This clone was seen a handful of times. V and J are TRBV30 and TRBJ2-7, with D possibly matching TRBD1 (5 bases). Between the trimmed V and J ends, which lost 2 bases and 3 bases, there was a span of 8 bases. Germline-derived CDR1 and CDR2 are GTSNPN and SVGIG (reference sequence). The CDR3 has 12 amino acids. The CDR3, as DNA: TGTGCCTGGAGTTTCCAGGGCTACGAGCAGTACTTC. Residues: CAWSFQGYEQYF.

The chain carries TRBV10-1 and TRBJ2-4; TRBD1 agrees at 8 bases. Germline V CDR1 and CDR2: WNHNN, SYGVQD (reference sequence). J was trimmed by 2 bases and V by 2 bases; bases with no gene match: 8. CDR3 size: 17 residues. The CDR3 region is CASSEPDRADTKNIQYF. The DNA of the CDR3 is TGCGCCAGCAGTGAGCCGGACAGGGCTGATACCAAAAACATTCAGTACTTC.

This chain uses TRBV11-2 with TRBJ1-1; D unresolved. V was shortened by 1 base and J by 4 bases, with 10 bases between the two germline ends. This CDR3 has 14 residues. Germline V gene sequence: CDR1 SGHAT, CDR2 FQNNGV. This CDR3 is CASSLGSGSTEAFF. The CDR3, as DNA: TGTGCCAGCAGCTTAGGCAGCGGGAGCACTGAAGCTTTCTTT.

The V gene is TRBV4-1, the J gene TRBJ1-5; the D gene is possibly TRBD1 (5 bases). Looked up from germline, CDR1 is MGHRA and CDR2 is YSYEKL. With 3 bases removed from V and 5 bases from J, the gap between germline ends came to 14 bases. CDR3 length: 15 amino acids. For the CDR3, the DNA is TGCGCCAGCAGCCATGCGGGGAGAGGGGATCAGCCCCAGCATTTT. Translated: CASSHAGRGDQPQHF.

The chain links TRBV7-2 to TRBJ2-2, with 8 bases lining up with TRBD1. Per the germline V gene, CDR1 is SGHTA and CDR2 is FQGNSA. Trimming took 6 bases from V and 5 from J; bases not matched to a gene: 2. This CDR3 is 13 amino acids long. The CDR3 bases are TGTGCCAGCAGTCGGGACAGGACCGGGGAGCTGTTTTTT. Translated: CASSRDRTGELFF.

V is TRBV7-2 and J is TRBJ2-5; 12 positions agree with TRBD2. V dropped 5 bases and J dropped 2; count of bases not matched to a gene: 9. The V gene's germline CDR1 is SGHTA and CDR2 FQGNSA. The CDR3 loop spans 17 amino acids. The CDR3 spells CASSPRSLAGGQETQYF. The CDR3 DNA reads TGTGCCAGCAGCCCCCGGTCACTAGCGGGGGGACAAGAGACCCAGTACTTC.

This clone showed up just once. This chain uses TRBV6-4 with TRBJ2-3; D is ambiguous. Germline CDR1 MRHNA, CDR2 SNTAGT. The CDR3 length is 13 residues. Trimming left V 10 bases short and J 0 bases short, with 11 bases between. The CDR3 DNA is TGTGCCACCCATCGGCGGAGCACAGATACGCAGTATTTT. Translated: CATHRRSTDTQYF.

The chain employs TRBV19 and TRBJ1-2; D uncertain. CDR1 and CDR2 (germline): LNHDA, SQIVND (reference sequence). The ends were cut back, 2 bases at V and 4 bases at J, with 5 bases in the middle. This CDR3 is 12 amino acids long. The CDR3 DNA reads TGTGCCAGTAGTATACAATTCTATGGCTACACCTTC. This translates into CASSIQFYGYTF.

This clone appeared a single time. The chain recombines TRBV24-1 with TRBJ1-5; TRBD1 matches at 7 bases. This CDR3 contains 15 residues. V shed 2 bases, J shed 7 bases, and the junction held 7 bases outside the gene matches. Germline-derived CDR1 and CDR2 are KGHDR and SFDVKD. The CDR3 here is CATSDSGGRGQPQHF. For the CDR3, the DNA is TGTGCCACCAGTGATTCAGGGGGTCGGGGGCAGCCCCAGCATTTT.

CDR3 amino acids: CASSLTATNYGYTF. DNA of the CDR3: TGTGCCAGCAGCTTGACAGCTACTAACTATGGCTACACCTTC. This sequence joins TRBV28 and TRBJ1-2, with D possibly TRBD1 on 5 matching bases. CDR1 and CDR2 from the germline V gene are MDHEN and SYDVKM. V was cut by 6 bases and J by 0 bases, with 11 bases left in between. The CDR3 loop spans 14 amino acids.

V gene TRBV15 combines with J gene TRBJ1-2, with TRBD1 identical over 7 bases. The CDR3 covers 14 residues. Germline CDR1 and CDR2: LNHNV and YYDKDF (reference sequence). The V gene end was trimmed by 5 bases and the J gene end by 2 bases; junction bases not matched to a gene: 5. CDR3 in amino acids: CATSQGDRNYGYTF. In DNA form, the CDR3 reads TGTGCCACCAGCCAAGGGGACAGAAACTATGGCTACACCTTC.

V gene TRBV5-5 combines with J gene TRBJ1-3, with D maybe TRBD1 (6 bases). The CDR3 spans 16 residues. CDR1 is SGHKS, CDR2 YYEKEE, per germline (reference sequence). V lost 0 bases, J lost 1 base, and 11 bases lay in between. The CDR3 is CASSLAGGGSGNTIYF. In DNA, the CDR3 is TGTGCCAGCAGCTTGGCGGGGGGCGGTTCTGGAAACACCATATATTTT.

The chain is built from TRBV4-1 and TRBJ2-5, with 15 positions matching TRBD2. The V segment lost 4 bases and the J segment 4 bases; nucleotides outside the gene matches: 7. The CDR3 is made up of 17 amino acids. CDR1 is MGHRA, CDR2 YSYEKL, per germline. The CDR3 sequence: CASSLGLAGGVGETQYF. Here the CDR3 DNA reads TGCGCCAGCAGCCTAGGACTAGCGGGGGGGGTTGGAGAGACCCAGTACTTC.

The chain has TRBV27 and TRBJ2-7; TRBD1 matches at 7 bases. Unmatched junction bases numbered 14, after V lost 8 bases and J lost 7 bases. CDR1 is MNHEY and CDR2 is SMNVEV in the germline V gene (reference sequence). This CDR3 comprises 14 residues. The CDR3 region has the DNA TGTGCCAGCTCAGACGGGACAGCTCTAGTTGAGCAGTACTTC. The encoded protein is CASSDGTALVEQYF.

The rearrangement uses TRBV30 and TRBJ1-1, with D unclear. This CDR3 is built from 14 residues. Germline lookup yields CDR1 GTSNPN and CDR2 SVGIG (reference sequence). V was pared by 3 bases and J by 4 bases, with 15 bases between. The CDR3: CAWRSIAASTEAFF. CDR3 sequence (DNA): TGTGCCTGGAGATCAATAGCCGCGAGCACTGAAGCTTTCTTT. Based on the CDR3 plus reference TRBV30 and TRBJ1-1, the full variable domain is SQTIHQWPATLVQPVGSPLSLECTVEGTSNPNLYWYRQAAGRGLQLLFYSVGIGQISSEVPQNLSASRPQDRQFILSSKKLLLSDSGFYLCAWRSIAASTEAFFGQGTRLTVV.

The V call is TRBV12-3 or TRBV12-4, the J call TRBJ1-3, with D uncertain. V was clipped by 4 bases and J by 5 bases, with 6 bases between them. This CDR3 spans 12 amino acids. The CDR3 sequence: CASSYSRNTIYF. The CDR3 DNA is TGTGCCAGCAGTTATTCCAGAAACACCATATATTTT.

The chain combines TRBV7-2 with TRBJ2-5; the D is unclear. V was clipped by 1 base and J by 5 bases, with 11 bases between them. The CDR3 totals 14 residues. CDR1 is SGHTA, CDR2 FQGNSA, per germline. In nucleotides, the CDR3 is TGTGCCAGCAGCTTAGGACGAGGTTACGAGACCCAGTACTTC. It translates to CASSLGRGYETQYF.